This section outlines one TCR beta chain sequence together with its context. The sample comes from a study of blood T cell repertoires in COVID-19. Across the whole study: From T cells, B-cell-depleted T cells, or PBMCs came the material, which was cDNA or gDNA.

The CDR3 totals 15 residues. V was clipped by 7 bases and J by 2 bases, with 15 bases between them. The germline V gene encodes CDR1 MDHEN and CDR2 SYDVKM. The assay was immunoSEQ multiplex PCR, and TCRdb's table has in-frame clones only and misses some. The sample lists 350,000 to 550,000 clones, around 91% occurring once. The chain has TRBV28 and TRBJ1-5, with D unclear. Sequencing used PBMCs or T cells enriched from blood (not recorded which). This TCR came from a man aged 25 to 45 who had recovered from COVID-19. The CDR3 protein is CASIPWNGGNQPQHF. CDR3 sequence (DNA): TGTGCCAGCATCCCCTGGAATGGAGGCAATCAGCCCCAGCATTTT.